This T cell receptor beta chain was identified during a study of T cells in Graves' hyperthyroidism and ophthalmopathy. The junction had 3 bases not matched to a gene; V was cut back by 1 base and J by 4 bases. The germline CDR1 and CDR2 sequences are MGHDK and SYGVNS. This CDR3 comprises 15 residues. Amplification targeted TCR beta CDR3 regions from RNA transcripts. First-round RT-PCR with HTBI primers amplified the TCR CDR3 region. MiXCR, applied by TCRdb to the multiplex PCR reads, yields one record per CDR3 protein. The sample includes some 490,000 distinct CDR3 sequences, 20% to 25% of them seen just once.

The chain uses TRBV25-1 and TRBJ2-5; 10 bases match TRBD2. This receptor was identified in a woman aged 70-85 years with Graves' ophthalmopathy. The source material was blood. The CDR3 DNA sequence: TGTGCCAGCAGTGAATTCCTAGCGGGAGTAGAGACCCAGTACTTC. Translating gives CASSEFLAGVETQYF.